A single sample gave rise to the 9 T cell receptor beta chains below, sequenced in a study of blood T cell repertoires in COVID-19. Profiled with immunoSEQ multiplex PCR; TCRdb holds only in-frame clones, not every one. The sample gives about 27,000 clones, 92% of which show up once; about 2.8% is in the top ten. Sequencing was performed on peripheral blood. The receptors derive from a human donor in a cohort sampled during active COVID-19.

The chain employs TRBV12-3 or TRBV12-4 and TRBJ1-5; D gene uncertain. Trimming removed 4 bases at V and 4 bases at J, with 2 bases between. The CDR3 is 11 amino acids. The CDR3 DNA reads as TGTGCCAGCAGTTCGAATCAGCCCCAGCATTTT. This sequence encodes CASSSNQPQHF.

The rearrangement links TRBV15 to TRBJ2-3; perhaps TRBD1 as D (5 bases). The CDR3 covers 14 residues. Trimming took off 8 bases at V and 1 base at J, with 13 bases between the two ends. Germline CDR1 reads LNHNV; CDR2 reads YYDKDF (reference sequence). CDR3 loop: CATGNQGGTDTQYF. CDR3 coding DNA: TGTGCCACCGGAAACCAGGGCGGCACAGATACGCAGTATTTT.

This rearrangement joins TRBV6-5 to TRBJ1-1; D is unclear. The V gene lost 6 bases and the J gene lost 1 base, with 12 bases spanning the gap. This CDR3 spans 14 amino acids. Germline V gene lookup returns CDR1 MNHEY and CDR2 SVGAGI. CDR3 nucleotides: TGTGCCAGCAGCAGTCCCGGAGCGAACACTGAAGCTTTCTTT. Residues: CASSSPGANTEAFF.

Concerning this clone: One end of the junction varies from germline; a read error may be responsible. The chain uses TRBV3-1 (or the pseudogene TRBV3-2) and TRBJ2-1, with 8 bases fitting TRBD2. CDR1 is LGHDT, CDR2 YNNKEL, per germline (reference sequence). This CDR3 comprises 15 residues. Here the CDR3 reads CASSQGVGSGDTRVF. CDR3 DNA sequence: TGTGCCAGCAGCCAAGGGGTTGGTAGCGGGGACACTCGGGTCTTC.

The chain links TRBV4-2 to TRBJ1-2; 10 bases agree with TRBD1. From germline, CDR1 is LGHNA and CDR2 YNFKEQ. This CDR3 is built from 17 residues. V lost 4 bases to trimming and J lost 8 bases; unmatched junction nucleotides: 16. CDR3 nucleotide sequence: TGTGCCAGCAGCCGAGCTCATGGGACAGGGGCAAAAGGGGGCTACACCTTC. It codes for CASSRAHGTGAKGGYTF.

In its sample, this clone was seen once. CDR3 region: CASIRGGQLSYEQYV. The CDR3 bases are TGTGCCAGCATTCGGGGGGGACAGTTGTCCTACGAGCAGTACGTC. The chain joins TRBV2 to TRBJ2-7, with TRBD2 as a possible D gene (8 bases). Germline CDR1 reads SNHLY; CDR2 reads FYNNEI. The V end was cut by 7 bases, the J end by 1 base, with 17 bases between. The CDR3 runs 15 residues.

The rearrangement uses TRBV5-1 and TRBJ2-5; TRBD2 agrees at 9 bases. Per the germline V gene, CDR1 is SGHRS and CDR2 is YFSETQ. This CDR3 spans 17 amino acids. V gave up 1 base and J gave up 4 bases; unmatched junction bases: 11. The CDR3 bases are TGCGCCAGCAGCTTGTCTCCAGCGAGGCGGGGGGGAGAGACCCAGTACTTC. It translates to CASSLSPARRGGETQYF.

This clone was counted a single time. The rearrangement joins TRBV3-1 (or the pseudogene TRBV3-2) to TRBJ2-2; TRBD2 aligns across 7 bases. The germline CDR1 and CDR2 sequences are LGHDT and YNNKEL (reference sequence). The V gene end was trimmed by 3 bases and the J gene end by 2 bases; junction bases not matched to a gene: 12. This CDR3 is 18 amino acids long. As DNA, the CDR3 is TGTGCCAGCAGCCATCCCTATCGGTCGGGGGGAAACACCGGGGAGCTGTTTTTT. It codes for CASSHPYRSGGNTGELFF.

V and J are TRBV3-1 (or the pseudogene TRBV3-2) and TRBJ1-3; D not resolved. V was clipped by 3 bases and J by 7 bases, with 4 bases between them. The CDR3 is 11 residues long. Germline V gene sequence: CDR1 LGHDT, CDR2 YNNKEL (reference sequence). CDR3 sequence: CASSHTNTIYF. The CDR3 DNA sequence: TGTGCCAGCAGCCACACTAACACCATATATTTT.